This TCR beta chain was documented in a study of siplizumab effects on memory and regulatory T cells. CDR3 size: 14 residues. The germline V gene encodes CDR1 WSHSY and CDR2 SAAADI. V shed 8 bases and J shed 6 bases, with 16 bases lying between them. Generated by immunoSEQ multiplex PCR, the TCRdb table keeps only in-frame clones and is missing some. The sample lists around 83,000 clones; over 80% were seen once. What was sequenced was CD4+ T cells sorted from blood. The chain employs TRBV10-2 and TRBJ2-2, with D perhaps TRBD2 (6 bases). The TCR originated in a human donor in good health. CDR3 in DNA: TGCGCCAGCTGGGAGGCCAGGGCAGCCGGGGAGCTGTTTTTT. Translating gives CASWEARAAGELFF.